The 14 T cell receptor beta chains in this list originate from one sample, sequenced in a study of chemoradiotherapy in HPV16-positive cancers. Repertoires were generated with immunoSEQ multiplex PCR, while TCRdb's copy carries only in-frame clones and drops some. The table lists about 32,000 clones, around 80% of them singletons. The sequences come from blood, collected from a patient who underwent chemoradiotherapy. These receptors came from a human donor with HPV-associated anogenital cancer.

This clone was seen a few times. The sample holds other DNA sequences that translate to the same CDR3. This chain connects TRBV7-9 to TRBJ1-1; D is unresolved. V lost 1 base and J lost 4, with 4 bases in between. This CDR3 has 12 residues. The V gene's germline CDR1 is SEHNR and CDR2 FQNEAQ (reference sequence). CDR3: CASSLVSTEAFF. Written as DNA, the CDR3 is TGTGCCAGCAGCTTAGTGAGCACTGAAGCTTTCTTT. The complete variable domain, with remaining parts taken from reference TRBV7-9 and TRBJ1-1, reads DTGVSQNPRHKITKRGQNVTFRCDPISEHNRLYWYRQTLGQGPEFLTYFQNEAQLEKSRLLSDRFSAERPKGSFSTLEIQRTEQGDSAMYLCASSLVSTEAFFGQGTRLTVV.

This chain joins TRBV19 and TRBJ2-7, with 9 bases fitting TRBD1. This CDR3 has 16 residues. CDR1 LNHDA and CDR2 SQIVND come from the germline V gene (reference sequence). With 6 bases clipped from V and 4 bases from J, the junction kept 13 bases outside the gene matches. DNA of the CDR3: TGTGCCAGTAGGAAGAGCGGGACAGGGAAGTTGTACGAGCAGTACTTC. Translated, it gives CASRKSGTGKLYEQYF. Filled out from reference TRBV19 and TRBJ2-7, the complete variable domain reads DGGITQSPKYLFRKEGQNVTLSCEQNLNHDAMYWYRQDPGQGLRLIYYSQIVNDFQKGDIAEGYSVSREKKESFPLTVTSAQKNPTAFYLCASRKSGTGKLYEQYFGPGTRLTVT.

V gene TRBV11-2 combines with J gene TRBJ1-1, with D perhaps TRBD1 (6 bases). The CDR3 is made up of 14 amino acids. Germline CDR1 is SGHAT and CDR2 is FQNNGV. Trimming stripped 2 bases from V and 3 bases from J, with 10 bases between. CDR3 loop: CASSLRGADTEAFF. The CDR3 DNA is TGTGCCAGCAGCTTAAGGGGGGCGGACACTGAAGCTTTCTTT.

This clone was detected only once. The rearrangement joins TRBV5-1 to TRBJ2-1, with TRBD2 matching 7 bases. The CDR3 has 15 residues. CDR1 is SGHRS, CDR2 YFSETQ, per germline. V trimming: 0 bases; J trimming: 6 bases; junction bases outside the gene matches: 6. CDR3 coding DNA: TGCGCCAGCAGCTTGGCCCCGGGGGGAAGCAATGAGCAGTTCTTC. It encodes CASSLAPGGSNEQFF.

In this sample, this clone turned up once. The chain employs TRBV18 and TRBJ1-2; TRBD1 agrees at 9 bases. With 3 bases clipped from V and 5 bases from J, the junction kept 1 base outside the gene matches. The CDR3 length is 13 residues. The germline gives CDR1 KGHSH, CDR2 LQKENI. The CDR3 loop reads CASSPTGGYGYTF. CDR3 nucleotide sequence: TGTGCCAGCTCACCGACAGGGGGTTATGGCTACACCTTC.

CDR3 loop: CASRRDRAAGEQYF. The CDR3 region has the DNA TGTGCCAGCCGAAGGGACAGGGCCGCTGGAGAGCAGTACTTC. This rearrangement joins TRBV4-2 to TRBJ2-7; 9 bases line up with TRBD1. The CDR3 loop spans 14 amino acids. The germline V gene encodes CDR1 LGHNA and CDR2 YNFKEQ. V was pared by 8 bases and J by 7 bases, with 12 bases of the junction left unmatched.

This clone came up once. The chain combines TRBV10-3 with TRBJ2-2; D uncertain. The germline V and J ends were trimmed by 2 bases and 0 bases, with 7 bases remaining between them. This CDR3 is built from 15 residues. The germline V gene encodes CDR1 ENHRY and CDR2 SYGVKD. Here the CDR3 DNA reads TGTGCCATCAGTGAGCGGAGAGCGAACACCGGGGAGCTGTTTTTT. It is translated as CAISERRANTGELFF.

The CDR3 sequence: CAISSTGGYNEQFF. The CDR3 nucleotides read TGTGCCATCAGTTCGACAGGGGGCTACAATGAGCAGTTCTTC. The chain links TRBV10-3 to TRBJ2-1; the match to TRBD1 covers 9 bases. The CDR3 loop spans 14 amino acids. With V trimmed by 5 bases and J by 3 bases, 2 bases remained unmatched. Germline V gives CDR1 ENHRY, CDR2 SYGVKD.

In its sample, this clone was seen once. The chain carries TRBV9 and TRBJ2-7; D is unresolved. Germline V lookup: CDR1 SGDLS, CDR2 YYNGEE. Trimming removed 3 bases at V and 3 bases at J, with 10 bases between. The CDR3 extends over 13 amino acids. The CDR3 protein is CASSALDRYEQYF. CDR3 in DNA: TGTGCCAGCAGCGCCCTAGATCGCTACGAGCAGTACTTC.

The V and J genes are TRBV13 and TRBJ2-2; possible D gene TRBD1, 6 bases. V was trimmed by 3 bases and J by 6 bases, leaving 20 bases between them. CDR1 is PRHDT and CDR2 is FYEKMQ in the germline V gene (reference sequence). The CDR3 covers 17 residues. In DNA form, the CDR3 reads TGTGCCAGCAGCTTTTGGCGGTGGCAGGGGAAGGCCGGGGAGCTGTTTTTT. Protein: CASSFWRWQGKAGELFF.

This chain uses TRBV6-5 with TRBJ1-6; possibly TRBD1 for D (5 bases). This CDR3 is built from 14 residues. Trimming cost V 5 bases and J 11 bases, with 16 bases left between them. Germline assignment: CDR1 MNHEY and CDR2 SVGAGI. Here the CDR3 reads CASSQDGTRTPLHF. In DNA form, the CDR3 reads TGTGCCAGCAGTCAGGACGGGACCAGGACACCCCTCCACTTT.

This chain connects TRBV6-5 to TRBJ1-2; D not certain. Germline V gene lookup returns CDR1 MNHEY and CDR2 SVGAGI. V was pared by 0 bases and J by 3 bases, with 5 bases between. The CDR3 has 13 amino acids. CDR3 amino acids: CASSYSAYYGYTF. CDR3 nucleotide sequence: TGTGCCAGCAGTTACTCGGCTTACTATGGCTACACCTTC.

This clone was recorded a few times. The rearrangement joins TRBV7-9 to TRBJ1-4, with D unresolved. Germline CDR1 and CDR2: SEHNR and FQNEAQ (reference sequence). The CDR3 is made up of 14 amino acids. V lost 5 bases to trimming and J lost 3 bases, with 10 bases between them. The CDR3 region has the DNA TGTGCCAGCAGCATGCCTGAATCTAATGAAAAACTGTTTTTT. Translated: CASSMPESNEKLFF.

The chain joins TRBV7-2 to TRBJ1-2; the D gene is possibly TRBD1 (6 bases). The V gene's germline CDR1 is SGHTA and CDR2 FQGNSA. CDR3 length: 16 residues. Deletions cut 4 bases from V and 5 bases from J, with 20 bases between. CDR3 loop: CASSSGLAGAGYGYTF. The CDR3 bases are TGTGCCAGCAGCTCGGGCCTAGCAGGGGCTGGATATGGCTACACCTTC. Full variable domain (remainder filled in from reference TRBV7-2 and TRBJ1-2): GAGVSQSPSNKVTEKGKDVELRCDPISGHTALYWYRQSLGQGLEFLIYFQGNSAPDKSGLPSDRFSAERTGGSVSTLTIQRTQQEDSAVYLCASSSGLAGAGYGYTFGSGTRLTVV.